Reported below is one T cell receptor (beta chain). Its antigen has not been determined. Nothing much larger sits one base from this clone, and base qualities are not available. The data are from a study of high-grade serous ovarian cancer treatment subgroups (dated by TCRdb to about 2021). Regarding the research as a whole: A mean of 14,192 reads and 7,500 or so unique TCR beta rearrangements per sample was generated by sequencing. Each patient contributed one primary tumor and two metastatic tumor samples, giving 90 samples in total. A cohort of about 30 patients was included: roughly 10 with no residual disease after primary surgery (R0), roughly 10 who were excellent NACT responders, and roughly 10 who were poor NACT responders. TCR beta repertoires were profiled in patients with high-grade serous ovarian cancer who were grouped, under a laparoscopic triage algorithm, by complete gross resection or by neoadjuvant chemotherapy response. The study at large found these results: Spatial information was not captured by bulk tumor TCR sequencing, so insight into HGSC tumor complexity and diversity was limited. TCR clonal relatedness was found to be positively correlated with neoantigen level and, by trend, with copy number variation and mutation load derived from whole-genome sequencing. TCR repertoire analyses were focused on CDR3, and CDR1 and CDR2 were not analyzed. Repertoire similarity between tumors from the same patient ranged from roughly 0.095 to 0.8, while tumors from different patients showed almost no similarity.

Tumor samples were collected prior to definitive surgery or chemotherapy. The MD Anderson Biospecimen Extraction Resource handled genomic DNA extraction, while the MD Anderson Cancer Genomics Laboratory carried out the TCR sequencing. The approximately 90 tumor samples were subjected to high-throughput TCR profiling using ImmunoSEQ. In the source study's methods: To measure repertoire diversity, the metrics used were richness (unique productive sequences), clonality, evenness and relatedness, and the Bhattacharyya coefficient was used to assess similarity between samples. Conclusions stayed consistent in a sensitivity analysis that left out TCRs with fewer than two reads. TCRdb provides this immuneACCESS table in a form limited to in-frame rearrangements. Some clones are lacking; in checked studies, under half of them reflect an unresolved V gene, and why the rest are absent is not known. V, J and clone size reflect that table, while D and trimming were determined from the DNA. This sample holds about 3,600 clones; about 68% were observed only once. Clones ranked in the top ten supply around 22% of the sample.

Sequencing used tumor tissue. This TCR was sampled from a human donor with high-grade serous ovarian cancer.

The CDR3 in this case is CAWSSPRGANVLTF. The sequenced DNA: TGTGCCTGGAGCTCCCCCAGGGGGGCCAACGTCCTGACTTTC. Recombination connected TRBV30 to TRBJ2-6, with the identity of the D gene unclear. Taken from cysteine to phenylalanine, the CDR3 has 14 residues. The only DNA kept is the CDR3, 42 bases in frame from the first base. Via the germline V gene (reference sequence), CDR1 is GTSNPN and CDR2 SVGIG. Between the V and J ends, shortened by 3 bases and 4 bases respectively, the junction contains 10 bases.